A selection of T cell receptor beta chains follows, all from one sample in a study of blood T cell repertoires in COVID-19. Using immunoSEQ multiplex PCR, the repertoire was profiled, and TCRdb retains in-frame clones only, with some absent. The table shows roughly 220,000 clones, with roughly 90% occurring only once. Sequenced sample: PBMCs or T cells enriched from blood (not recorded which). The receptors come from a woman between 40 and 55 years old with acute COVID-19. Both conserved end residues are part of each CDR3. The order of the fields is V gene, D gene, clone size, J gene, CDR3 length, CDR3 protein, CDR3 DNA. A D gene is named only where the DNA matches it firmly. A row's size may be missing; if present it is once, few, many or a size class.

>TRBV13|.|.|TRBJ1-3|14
CASSPRSSGNTIYF
TGTGCCAGCAGCCCTCGGTCCTCTGGAAACACCATATATTTT
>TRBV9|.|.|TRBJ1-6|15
CASSTLDSKDSPLHF
TGTGCCAGCAGCACCTTGGACAGTAAAGATTCACCCCTCCACTTT
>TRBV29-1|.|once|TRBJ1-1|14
CSARPGLTNTEAFF
TGCAGCGCCCGACCGGGACTCACGAACACTGAAGCTTTCTTT
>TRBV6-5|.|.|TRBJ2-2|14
CASRQGWYTGELFF
TGTGCCAGCAGGCAGGGATGGTACACCGGGGAGCTGTTTTTT
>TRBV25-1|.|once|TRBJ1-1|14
CASSPWDSGTEAFF
TGTGCCAGCAGTCCATGGGATTCGGGGACTGAAGCTTTCTTT
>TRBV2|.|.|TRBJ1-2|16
CASSESLRSKGYGYTF
TGTGCCAGCAGTGAATCACTCAGATCCAAGGGGTATGGCTACACCTTC
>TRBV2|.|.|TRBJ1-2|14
CASRQQGDNYGYTF
TGTGCCAGCAGACAACAGGGAGATAACTATGGCTACACCTTC
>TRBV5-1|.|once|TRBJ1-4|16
CASSFLTQSTNEKLFF
TGCGCCAGCAGCTTCCTGACTCAGTCAACTAATGAAAAACTGTTTTTT
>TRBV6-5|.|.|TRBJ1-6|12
CASMGSRETLHF
TGTGCCAGCATGGGGAGTAGGGAGACCCTCCACTTT
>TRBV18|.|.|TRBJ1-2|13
CASSPAASYGYTF
TGTGCCAGCTCACCAGCGGCAAGCTATGGCTACACCTTC
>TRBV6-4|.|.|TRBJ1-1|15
CASSVGSWGGTEAFF
TGTGCCAGCAGTGTCGGGAGTTGGGGGGGGACTGAAGCTTTCTTT
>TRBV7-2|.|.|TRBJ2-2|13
CASSASLHEELFF
TGTGCCAGCAGCGCGTCCCTTCACGAGGAGCTGTTTTTT
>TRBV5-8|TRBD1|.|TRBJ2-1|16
CASSALRTGRNNEQFF
TGTGCCAGCAGCGCCCTCCGGACAGGCCGTAACAATGAGCAGTTCTTC
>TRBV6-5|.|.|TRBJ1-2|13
CASSYDRSTGYTF
TGTGCCAGCAGTTACGACAGGTCGACAGGCTACACCTTC
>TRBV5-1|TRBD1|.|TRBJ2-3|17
CASSPTPGTGVADTQYF
TGCGCCAGCAGTCCTACCCCCGGGACAGGGGTGGCAGATACGCAGTATTTT
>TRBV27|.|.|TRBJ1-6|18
CASSLSYSRGGHNSPLHF
TGTGCCAGCAGTCTCTCCTATAGCCGTGGAGGCCATAATTCACCCCTCCACTTT
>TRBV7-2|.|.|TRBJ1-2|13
CASSGGNYYGYTF
TGTGCCAGCAGCGGGGGGAATTACTATGGCTACACCTTC
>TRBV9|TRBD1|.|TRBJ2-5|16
CASSARQGNFLETQYF
TGTGCCAGCAGCGCCAGACAGGGGAATTTTCTGGAGACCCAGTACTTC
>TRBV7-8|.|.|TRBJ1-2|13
CASSSDRTSGYTF
TGTGCCAGCAGCTCGGACAGAACCAGCGGCTACACCTTC
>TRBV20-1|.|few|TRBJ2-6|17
CSASAGDWGSGANVLTF
TGCAGTGCTAGTGCCGGGGACTGGGGCTCTGGGGCCAACGTCCTGACTTTC
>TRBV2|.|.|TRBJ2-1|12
CASRLGGNEQFF
TGTGCCAGCAGACTAGGAGGCAATGAGCAGTTCTTC
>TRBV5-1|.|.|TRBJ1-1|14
CASSLRHVNTEAFF
TGCGCCAGCAGCTTACGACATGTAAACACTGAAGCTTTCTTT
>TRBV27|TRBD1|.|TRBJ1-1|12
CATRQGNTEAFF
TGTGCCACTAGACAGGGTAACACTGAAGCTTTCTTT
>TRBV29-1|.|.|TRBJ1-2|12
CSVELLNYGYTF
TGCAGCGTTGAACTCTTGAACTATGGCTACACCTTC
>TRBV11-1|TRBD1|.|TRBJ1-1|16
CASSSSWGQQNTEAFF
TGTGCCAGCAGCTCATCCTGGGGACAGCAGAACACTGAAGCTTTCTTT
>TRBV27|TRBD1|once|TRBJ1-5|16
CASSLYGGTGYQPQHF
TGTGCCAGCAGTTTATACGGCGGGACAGGGTATCAGCCCCAGCATTTT
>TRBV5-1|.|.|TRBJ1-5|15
CASSRGEYSNQPQHF
TGCGCCAGCAGCCGGGGGGAGTATAGCAATCAGCCCCAGCATTTT
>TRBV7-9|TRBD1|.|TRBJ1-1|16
CASSALDRAGGTEAFF
TGTGCCAGCAGCGCCCTCGACAGGGCTGGGGGCACTGAAGCTTTCTTT
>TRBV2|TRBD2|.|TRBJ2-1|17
CASSEVGLGLIKNEQFF
TGTGCCAGCAGTGAGGTGGGACTAGGCCTTATCAAGAATGAGCAGTTCTTC
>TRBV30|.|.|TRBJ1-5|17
CAWSVDRGKYSNQPQHF
TGTGCCTGGAGTGTGGATAGGGGCAAGTATAGCAATCAGCCCCAGCATTTT
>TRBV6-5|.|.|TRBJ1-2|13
CASSYESGGRLLF
TGTGCCAGCAGTTACGAGTCCGGGGGACGGCTGTTATTC
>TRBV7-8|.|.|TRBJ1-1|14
CASSLDRMNTEAFF
TGTGCCAGCAGCTTAGACAGGATGAACACTGAAGCTTTCTTT
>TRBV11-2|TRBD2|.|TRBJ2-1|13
CASSFSRGSEQFF
TGTGCCAGCAGCTTCTCCCGCGGGAGTGAGCAGTTCTTC
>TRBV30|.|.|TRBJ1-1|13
CAWSVQQGAEAFF
TGTGCCTGGAGTGTACAACAGGGCGCTGAAGCTTTCTTT
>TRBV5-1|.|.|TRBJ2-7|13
CASSLQDSYEQYF
TGCGCCAGCAGCTTACAGGATTCCTACGAGCAGTACTTC
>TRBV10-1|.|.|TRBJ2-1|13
CASSESFRAEQFF
TGCGCCAGCAGTGAGTCGTTCAGGGCCGAGCAGTTCTTC
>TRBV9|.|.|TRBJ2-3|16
CASSVGVGAGTDTQYF
TGTGCCAGCAGCGTAGGTGTGGGGGCGGGCACAGATACGCAGTATTTT
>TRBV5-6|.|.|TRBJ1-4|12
CASSLGGEKLFF
TGTGCCAGCAGCTTGGGCGGTGAAAAACTGTTTTTT
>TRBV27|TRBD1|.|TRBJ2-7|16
CASSPTDREVLYEQYF
TGTGCCAGCAGTCCTACGGACAGGGAAGTACTGTACGAGCAGTACTTC
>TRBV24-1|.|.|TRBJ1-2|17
CATSDPSQDFRSYGYTF
TGTGCCACCAGCGATCCCTCCCAGGACTTCCGTAGCTATGGCTACACCTTC
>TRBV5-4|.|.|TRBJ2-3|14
CASSSSGERDTQYF
TGTGCCAGCAGCTCTTCAGGGGAAAGGGATACGCAGTATTTT
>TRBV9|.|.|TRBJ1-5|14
CASSATGSNQPQHF
TGTGCCAGCAGCGCGACAGGCAGCAATCAGCCCCAGCATTTT
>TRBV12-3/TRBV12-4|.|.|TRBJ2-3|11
CASSFEDTQYF
TGTGCCAGCAGTTTCGAGGATACGCAGTATTTT
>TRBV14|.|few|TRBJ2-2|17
CASSQELGQGDTGELFF
TGTGCCAGCAGCCAAGAGTTGGGGCAGGGCGACACCGGGGAGCTGTTTTTT
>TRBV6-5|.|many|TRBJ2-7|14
CASTPGGFPNEQYF
TGTGCCAGCACCCCAGGAGGGTTTCCCAACGAGCAGTACTTC
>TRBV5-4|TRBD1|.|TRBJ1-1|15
CASSWDRERGTEAFF
TGTGCCAGCTCCTGGGACAGGGAACGGGGCACTGAAGCTTTCTTT
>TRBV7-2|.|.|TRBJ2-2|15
CASSLVAGGTGELFF
TGTGCCAGCAGCTTAGTTGCAGGGGGGACCGGGGAGCTGTTTTTT